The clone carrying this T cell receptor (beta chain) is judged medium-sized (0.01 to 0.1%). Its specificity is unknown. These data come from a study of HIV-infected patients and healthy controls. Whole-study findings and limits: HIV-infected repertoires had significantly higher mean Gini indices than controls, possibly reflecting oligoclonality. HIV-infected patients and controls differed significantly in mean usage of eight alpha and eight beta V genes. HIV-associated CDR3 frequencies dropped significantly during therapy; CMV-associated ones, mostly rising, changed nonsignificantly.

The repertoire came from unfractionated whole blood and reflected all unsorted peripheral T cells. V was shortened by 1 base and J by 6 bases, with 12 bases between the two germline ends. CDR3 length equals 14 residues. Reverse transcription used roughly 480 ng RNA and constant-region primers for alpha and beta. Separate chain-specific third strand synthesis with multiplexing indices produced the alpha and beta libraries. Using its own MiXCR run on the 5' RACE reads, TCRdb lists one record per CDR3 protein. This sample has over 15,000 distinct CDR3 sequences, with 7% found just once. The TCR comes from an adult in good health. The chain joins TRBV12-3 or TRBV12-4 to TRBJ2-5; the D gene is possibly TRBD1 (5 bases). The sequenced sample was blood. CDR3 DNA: TGTGCCAGCAGTTTAGGGGGCCCGGAAAAGACCCAGTACTTC. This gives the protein CASSLGGPEKTQYF.